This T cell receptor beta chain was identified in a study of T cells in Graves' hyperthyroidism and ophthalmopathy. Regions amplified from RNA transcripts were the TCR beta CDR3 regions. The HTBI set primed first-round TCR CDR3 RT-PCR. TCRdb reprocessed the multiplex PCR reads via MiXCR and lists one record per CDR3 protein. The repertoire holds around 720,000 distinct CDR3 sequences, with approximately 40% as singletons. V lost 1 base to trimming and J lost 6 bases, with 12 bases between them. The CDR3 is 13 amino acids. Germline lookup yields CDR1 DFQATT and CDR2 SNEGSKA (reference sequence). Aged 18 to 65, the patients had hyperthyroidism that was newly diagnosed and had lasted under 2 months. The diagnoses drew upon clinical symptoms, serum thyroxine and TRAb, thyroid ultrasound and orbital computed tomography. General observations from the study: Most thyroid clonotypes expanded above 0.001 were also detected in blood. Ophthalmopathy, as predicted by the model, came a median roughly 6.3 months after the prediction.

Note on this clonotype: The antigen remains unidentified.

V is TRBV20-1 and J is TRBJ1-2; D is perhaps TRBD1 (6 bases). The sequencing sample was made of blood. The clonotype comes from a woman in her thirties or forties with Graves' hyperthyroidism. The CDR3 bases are TGCAGTGCTAGAGCGAAGGGGGGGGATGGCTACACCTTC. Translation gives CSARAKGGDGYTF.